This entry lists 2 T cell receptor beta chains sequenced from one sample in a study of control samples from healthy donors and cancer patients. Method: immunoSEQ multiplex PCR; TCRdb's copy keeps in-frame clones and lacks some. This table has some 150,000 clones, 94% appearing once. Sequenced: PBMCs. These receptors were collected from a man in his 60s with colorectal cancer.

The genes are TRBV27 and TRBJ2-3; 8 nucleotides match TRBD2. Germline V CDR1 and CDR2: MNHEY, SMNVEV (reference sequence). With 1 base clipped from V and 4 bases from J, the junction kept 1 base outside the gene matches. The CDR3 length is 14 residues. The CDR3 DNA sequence: TGTGCCAGCAGTTTATTAGCGGGGTCAGATACGCAGTATTTT. As protein: CASSLLAGSDTQYF.

V is TRBV18 and J is TRBJ1-1; D gene ambiguous. The length of the CDR3 is 15 residues. CDR1 and CDR2 (germline): KGHSH, LQKENI. V was cut by 0 bases and J by 2 bases, with 10 bases left in between. The CDR3 DNA sequence: TGTGCCAGCTCACCACCGATGGGAGCTAACACTGAAGCTTTCTTT. Translation gives CASSPPMGANTEAFF.